The clone carrying this TCR beta chain showed up many times. Its target is unknown. The time point: healthy volunteer bleed at 2 weeks. Total RNA was isolated from whole blood that had not been fractionated. These data come from a study of human T cells and chemical hapten exposure. Broader study findings: No shift was seen in TCRs above 1 in 1000 frequency with DPC sensitization.

Authors' processing steps: Sample TCR counts, which ranged from roughly 20,000 to 750,000, had a median of approximately 96,000. TCRdb re-derived calls from the RACE reads in MiXCR, one entry per CDR3 protein. None of the V and J calls come from the authors' own analysis; TCRdb made them. The sample holds 30,000 or so distinct CDR3 sequences, 7.4% seen once. Germline CDR1 is LGHDT and CDR2 is YNNKEL (reference sequence). The CDR3 extends over 15 amino acids. The trim removed 1 base at V and 15 bases at J, leaving 12 bases unmatched. Material for sequencing was whole blood. The chain couples TRBV3-1 to TRBJ2-1, with TRBD2 matching 10 bases. This TCR came from a human donor in good health. Some clones in this sample may be carry-over from other donors' samples. The CDR3, as DNA: TGTGCCAGCAGCCAAGGTGGACTAGCGGTTAGGTATCGGTTCTTC. Its translation is CASSQGGLAVRYRFF.